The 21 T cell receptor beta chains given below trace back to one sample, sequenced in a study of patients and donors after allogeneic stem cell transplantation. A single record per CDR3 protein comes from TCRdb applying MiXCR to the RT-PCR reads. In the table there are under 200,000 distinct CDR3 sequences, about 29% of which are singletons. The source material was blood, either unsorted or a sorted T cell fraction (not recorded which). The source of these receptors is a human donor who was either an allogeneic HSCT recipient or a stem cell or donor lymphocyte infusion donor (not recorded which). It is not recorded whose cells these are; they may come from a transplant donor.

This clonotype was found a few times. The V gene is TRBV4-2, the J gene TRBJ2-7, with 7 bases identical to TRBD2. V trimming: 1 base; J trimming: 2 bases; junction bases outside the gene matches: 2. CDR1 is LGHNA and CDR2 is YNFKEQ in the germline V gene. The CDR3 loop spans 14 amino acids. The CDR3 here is CASSQAGTTYEQYF. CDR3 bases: TGTGCCAGCAGCCAAGCCGGGACTACCTACGAGCAGTACTTC.

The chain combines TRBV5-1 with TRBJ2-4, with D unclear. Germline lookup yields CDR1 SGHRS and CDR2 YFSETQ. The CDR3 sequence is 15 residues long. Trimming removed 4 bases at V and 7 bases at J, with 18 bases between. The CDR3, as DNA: TGCGCCAGCAGCCCTCTGACATCATCTGGGAACATTCAGTACTTC. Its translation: CASSPLTSSGNIQYF.

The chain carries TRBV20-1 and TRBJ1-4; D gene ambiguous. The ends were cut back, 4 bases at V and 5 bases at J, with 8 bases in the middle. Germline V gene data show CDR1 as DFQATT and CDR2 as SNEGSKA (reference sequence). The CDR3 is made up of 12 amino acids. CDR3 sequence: CSATRPNEKLFF. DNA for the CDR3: TGCAGTGCTACAAGGCCCAATGAAAAACTGTTTTTT.

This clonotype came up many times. CDR3 amino acids: CSAIPTGSRTEAFF. CDR3 coding DNA: TGCAGTGCTATCCCCACAGGGTCGAGAACTGAAGCTTTCTTT. This rearrangement joins TRBV20-1 to TRBJ1-1; possibly TRBD1 for D (6 bases). Germline loops: CDR1 DFQATT, CDR2 SNEGSKA (reference sequence). Trimming pared 4 bases from V and 5 bases from J, leaving 17 bases between. The CDR3 has 14 residues.

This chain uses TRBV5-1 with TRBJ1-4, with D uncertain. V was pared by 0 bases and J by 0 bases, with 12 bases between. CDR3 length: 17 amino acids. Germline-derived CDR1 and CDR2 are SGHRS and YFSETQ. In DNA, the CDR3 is TGCGCCAGCAGCTTGGCCGGGAGTGGAGCAACTAATGAAAAACTGTTTTTT. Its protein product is CASSLAGSGATNEKLFF.

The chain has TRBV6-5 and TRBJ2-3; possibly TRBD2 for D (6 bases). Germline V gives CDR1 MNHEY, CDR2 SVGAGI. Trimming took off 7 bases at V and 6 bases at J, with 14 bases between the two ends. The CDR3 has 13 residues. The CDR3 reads CASKGRRADTQYF. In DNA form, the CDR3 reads TGTGCCAGCAAGGGTCGGAGGGCTGATACGCAGTATTTT.

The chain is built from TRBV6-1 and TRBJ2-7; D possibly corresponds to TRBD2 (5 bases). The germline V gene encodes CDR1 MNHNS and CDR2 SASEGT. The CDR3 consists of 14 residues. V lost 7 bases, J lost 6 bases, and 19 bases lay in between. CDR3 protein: CASTDQARGPEQYF. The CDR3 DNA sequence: TGTGCCAGCACTGATCAAGCGCGAGGGCCCGAGCAGTACTTC.

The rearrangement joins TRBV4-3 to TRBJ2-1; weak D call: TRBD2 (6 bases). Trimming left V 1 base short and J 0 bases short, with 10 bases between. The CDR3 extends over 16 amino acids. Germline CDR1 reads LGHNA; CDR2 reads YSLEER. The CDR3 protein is CASSQGEAGSYNEQFF. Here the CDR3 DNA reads TGCGCCAGCAGCCAAGGGGAAGCGGGCTCCTACAATGAGCAGTTCTTC.

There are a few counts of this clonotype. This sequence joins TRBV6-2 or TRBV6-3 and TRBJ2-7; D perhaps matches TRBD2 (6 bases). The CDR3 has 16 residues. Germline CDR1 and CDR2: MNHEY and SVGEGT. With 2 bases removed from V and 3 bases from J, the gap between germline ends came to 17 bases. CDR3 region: CASSYATLGLHYEQYF. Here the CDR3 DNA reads TGTGCCAGCAGTTACGCTACCTTGGGACTTCACTACGAGCAGTACTTC.

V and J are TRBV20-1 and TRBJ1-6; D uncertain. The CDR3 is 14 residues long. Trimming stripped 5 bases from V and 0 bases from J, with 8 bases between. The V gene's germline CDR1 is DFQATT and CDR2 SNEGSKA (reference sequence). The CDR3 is CSAGSSSYNSPLHF. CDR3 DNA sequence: TGCAGTGCTGGGTCAAGCTCCTATAATTCACCCCTCCACTTT.

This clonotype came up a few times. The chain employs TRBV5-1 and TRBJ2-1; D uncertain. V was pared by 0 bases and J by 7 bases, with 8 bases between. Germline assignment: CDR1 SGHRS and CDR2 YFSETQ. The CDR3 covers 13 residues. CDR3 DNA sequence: TGCGCCAGCAGCTTGGACTATCAGAATGAGCAGTTCTTC. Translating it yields CASSLDYQNEQFF.

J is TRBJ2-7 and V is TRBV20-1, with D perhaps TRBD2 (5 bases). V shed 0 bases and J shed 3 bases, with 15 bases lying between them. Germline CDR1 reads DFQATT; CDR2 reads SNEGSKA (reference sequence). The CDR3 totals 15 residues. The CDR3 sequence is CSARDYIQEGYEQYF. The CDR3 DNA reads TGCAGTGCTAGAGATTACATTCAAGAGGGCTACGAGCAGTACTTC.

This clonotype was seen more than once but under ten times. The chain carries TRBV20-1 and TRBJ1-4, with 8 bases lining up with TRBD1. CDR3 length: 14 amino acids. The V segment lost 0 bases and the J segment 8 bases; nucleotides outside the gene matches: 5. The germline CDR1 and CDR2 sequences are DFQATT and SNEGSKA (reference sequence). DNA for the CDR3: TGCAGTGCTAGAGAAGCAGGGGGCAGCGAAAAACTGTTTTTT. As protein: CSAREAGGSEKLFF.

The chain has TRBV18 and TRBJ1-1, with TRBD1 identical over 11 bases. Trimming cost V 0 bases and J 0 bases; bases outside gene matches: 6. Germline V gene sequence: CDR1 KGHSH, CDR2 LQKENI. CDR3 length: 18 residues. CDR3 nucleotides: TGTGCCAGCTCACCACCCGGGACAGGGGGGACTATGAACACTGAAGCTTTCTTT. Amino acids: CASSPPGTGGTMNTEAFF. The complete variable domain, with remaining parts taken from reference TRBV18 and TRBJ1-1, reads NAGVMQNPRHLVRRRGQEARLRCSPMKGHSHVYWYRQLPEEGLKFMVYLQKENIIDESGMPKERFSAEFPKEGPSILRIQQVVRGDSAAYFCASSPPGTGGTMNTEAFFGQGTRLTVV.

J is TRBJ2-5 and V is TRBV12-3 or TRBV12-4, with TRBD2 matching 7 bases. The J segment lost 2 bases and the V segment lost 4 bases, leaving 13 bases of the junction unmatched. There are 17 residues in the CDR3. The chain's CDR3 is CASSSRVGSGPQETQYF. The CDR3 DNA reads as TGTGCCAGCAGTTCGCGTGTTGGTAGCGGGCCTCAAGAGACCCAGTACTTC.

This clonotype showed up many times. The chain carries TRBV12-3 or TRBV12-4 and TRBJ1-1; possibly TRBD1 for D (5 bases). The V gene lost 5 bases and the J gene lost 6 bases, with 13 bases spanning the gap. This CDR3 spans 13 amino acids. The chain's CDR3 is CASSGEGHSEAFF. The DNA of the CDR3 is TGTGCCAGCAGTGGGGAGGGGCATTCTGAAGCTTTCTTT.

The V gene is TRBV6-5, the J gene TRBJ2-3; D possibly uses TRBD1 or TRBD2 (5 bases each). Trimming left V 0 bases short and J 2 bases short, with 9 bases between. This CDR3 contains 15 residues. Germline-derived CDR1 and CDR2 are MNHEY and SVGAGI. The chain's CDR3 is CASSYSGPPTDTQYF. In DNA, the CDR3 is TGTGCCAGCAGTTACTCGGGACCTCCCACAGATACGCAGTATTTT.

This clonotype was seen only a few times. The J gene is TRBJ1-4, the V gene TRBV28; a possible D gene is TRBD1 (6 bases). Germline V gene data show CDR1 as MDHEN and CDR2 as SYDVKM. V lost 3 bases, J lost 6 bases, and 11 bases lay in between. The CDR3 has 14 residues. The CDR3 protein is CASSFRGGHEKLFF. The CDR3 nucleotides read TGTGCCAGCAGTTTCAGGGGAGGCCATGAAAAACTGTTTTTT.

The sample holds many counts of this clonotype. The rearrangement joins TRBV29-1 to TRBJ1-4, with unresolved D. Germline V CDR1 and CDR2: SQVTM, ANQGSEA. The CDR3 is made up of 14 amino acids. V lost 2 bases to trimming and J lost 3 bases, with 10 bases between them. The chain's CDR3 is CSVERLAANEKLFF. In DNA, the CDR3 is TGCAGCGTTGAACGGCTTGCCGCTAATGAAAAACTGTTTTTT.

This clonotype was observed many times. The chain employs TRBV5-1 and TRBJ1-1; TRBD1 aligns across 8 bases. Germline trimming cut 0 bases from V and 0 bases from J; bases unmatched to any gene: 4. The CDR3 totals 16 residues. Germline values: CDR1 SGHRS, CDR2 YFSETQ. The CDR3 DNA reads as TGCGCCAGCAGCTTGGGCAGGGGGCGGCTGAACACTGAAGCTTTCTTT. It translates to CASSLGRGRLNTEAFF.

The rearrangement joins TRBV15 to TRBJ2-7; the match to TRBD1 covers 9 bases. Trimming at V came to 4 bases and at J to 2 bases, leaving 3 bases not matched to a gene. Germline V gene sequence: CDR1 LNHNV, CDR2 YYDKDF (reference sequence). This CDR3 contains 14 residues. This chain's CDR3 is CATSKDRGTYEQYF. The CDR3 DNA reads TGTGCCACCAGCAAAGACAGGGGGACCTACGAGCAGTACTTC.